The T cell receptor delta chain described here comes from a study of Vγ9Vδ2 T cells in congenital toxoplasmosis (TCRdb year 2021). About the investigation overall: The diagnosis of congenital toxoplasmosis relied on IgG, IgM and IgA serology, Western blot and an in-house interferon-gamma release assay. In this study, researchers looked at the gamma and delta chain CDR3 repertoires of sorted blood gammadelta T cells, comparing infants congenitally infected with T. gondii against uninfected infants. Sequencing of the repertoires was done on samples from infants at two time points: 2 months after birth and 1 year of age. TCR sequencing was performed on 5 or 6 infected and roughly 10 uninfected infants at 2 months and on 3 infected and 4 uninfected infants at 1 year.

Using SuperScript II, cDNA was generated through template-switch reverse transcription, with TRGC- and TRDC-specific primers combined in a single tube. The TRGC primer was designed to bind both the TRGC1 and TRGC2 constant genes. The KAPA Real-Time Library Amplification Kit was used to amplify TRG and TRD, and AMPure XP beads were used for purification between steps. Index PCR with the Nextera XT Index Kit was used to attach the Illumina sequencing adapters. Sequencing of TRG and TRD amplicons was performed on an Illumina MiSeq with the V2 300 kit, and 150 bp paired-end reads were generated. The authors processed their data as follows. Read quality was checked with FastQC version 0.11.8 before further analysis. Reads were mapped to GenBank TRG or TRD reference genes, and MiXCR version 3.0.3 was used to assemble CDR3 sequences. MiXCR defaults were kept, except that TRDD gene segments were assembled using 3 rather than 5 consecutive nucleotides. VDJtools version 1.2.1 calculated N additions, CDR3 length, J segment length and clonotype sharing between samples. CDR3 sequences that were out of frame or contained stop codons were removed from the analysis. Infant repertoires were compared for overlap with previously published fetal, cord blood and adult blood Vgamma9Vdelta2 repertoires. With CATT, TCRdb called clones again from the public reads; duplicate DNA rows were later joined. The V and J calls shown here were made by TCRdb, not taken from the authors' results. The sample table holds 400 to 450 delta-chain clones, of which about 40% were seen once. The ten biggest clones cover roughly 30% of the sample.

This clone was recorded a few times. Its antigen remains unidentified. A single base is all that separates this from a far larger clone, so a read error is likely. Additional DNA sequences in this sample encode the identical CDR3. Beyond this particular receptor, the publication reports: The repertoire differences between infected and uninfected infants were less clear at 1 year of age than at 2 months. In roughly 2-month-old infants, germline-encoded fetal-type TRDV2 CDR3 sequences seemed to be more common in infected than in uninfected infants, which suggests a footprint of in utero expansion. Two months was the earliest age with enough suitable sample material for TCR repertoire analysis, so newborn repertoires were not sequenced. A public TRGV9 clonotype was highly prevalent in both infected and uninfected infants. At 2 months, infected infants appeared to have fewer N additions in TRGV9 and TRDV2 CDR3s than uninfected infants, particularly in TRDV2-TRDJ1 sequences.

Sequences GEAIGNYY (CDR1) and EKD (CDR2) are obtained from the germline V gene. The CDR3, cysteine through phenylalanine, is 22 amino acids long. Only the CDR3 region is kept as DNA, spanning 66 bases read in frame from base 1. Unmatched junction bases come to 16, with V trimmed by 0 bases and J by 1 base. The same treatment, using spiramycin and/or pyrimethamine plus sulfadiazine plus folinic acid, was given to mothers of both infected and uninfected infants. All infants, both infected and uninfected, were delivered at term after more than 37 weeks of gestation. Around 0.91 mL of blood was used to isolate PBMCs by Lymphoprep gradient centrifugation, after which the PBMCs were cryopreserved in liquid nitrogen and shipped to Belgium. After thawing, the PBMCs were labeled with Zombie NIR viability dye and stained with antibodies against CD3, TCR gammadelta, Vgamma9 and Vdelta2. A FACSAria III was used to sort CD3+ TCRgammadelta+ T cells, reaching a mean purity of about 98%. For each sample, RNA was extracted from around 10,000 sorted gammadelta T cells with the RNeasy Micro Kit. Infants were born to mothers enrolled with primary T. gondii infection during pregnancy. Peripheral blood was collected from the infants at an outpatient microbiology and virology center in Pavia, Italy.

The V and J genes are TRDV2 and TRDJ3; TRDD3 agrees with 8 junctional bases. The sequence was collected from a child younger than 10 born to a mother with Toxoplasma gondii infection during pregnancy, either congenitally infected or uninfected (not recorded which). The sequenced sample was gamma-delta T cells from blood. The bases are TGTGCCTGTGACACCGGTGCAAACTGGGGGTTTGTCCCATCCTGGGACACCCGACAGATGTTTTTC. Its amino acids are CACDTGANWGFVPSWDTRQMFF.